This TCR beta chain was obtained from a study of T cell repertoires in cytomegalovirus infection. The germline V gene has CDR1 SGHTA and CDR2 FQGNSA. Trimming pared 0 bases from V and 5 bases from J, leaving 13 bases between. This CDR3 is 15 amino acids long. TCRdb re-derived calls from the reads in MiXCR, one entry per CDR3 protein. The table shows around 170,000 distinct CDR3 sequences, with 17% occurring only once. This clonotype was counted a few times. The gene calls are TRBV7-2 and TRBJ2-5, with D uncertain. This receptor was taken from a human donor in good health (CMV status not recorded). Some clones in this sample may be carry-over from other donors' samples. The source material was CD8+ T cells from PBMCs. The CDR3 region has the DNA TGTGCCAGCAGCTTAGCAGGCGAGCCCGGGGAGACCCAGTACTTC. Translating it yields CASSLAGEPGETQYF.